The clone carrying this T cell receptor beta chain occurred once. The data are from a study of T cell responses to AZD1222 COVID-19 vaccine. The assay was immunoSEQ multiplex PCR, and TCRdb's table has in-frame clones only and misses some. The sample shows approximately 76,000 clones, around 90% of them seen only once. This specimen consisted of peripheral blood, obtained on day 0 of MenACWY control vaccination. The receptor comes from an adult in good health.

CDR3 residues: CASSEGQGFYNEQFF. The CDR3 DNA sequence: TGTGCCAGCAGTGAGGGACAGGGGTTCTACAATGAGCAGTTCTTC. The J gene is TRBJ2-1, the V gene TRBV6-1; 10 bases align to TRBD1. The CDR3 runs 15 residues. The V gene end was trimmed by 3 bases and the J gene end by 3 bases; junction bases not matched to a gene: 2. Per germline, CDR1 MNHNS and CDR2 SASEGT.